This T cell receptor (beta chain) was obtained from a study of cytomegalovirus exposure and HLA in healthy donors (dated by TCRdb to 2016 to 2017). As for the study more broadly: In an earlier analysis of 550 to 750 of the donors, 250 to 350 Gb of sequence data and approximately 100 million unique TCR beta sequences from about 179 million T cells were reported. About 330 gigabases of sequencing data and roughly 80 million unique TCR sequences made up an early release that covered several hundred HLA-typed donors. Among the approximately 400 genotyped donors, around 81% belonged to the genetic ancestry cluster associated with self-reported Caucasian donors. The aim of the study was to test whether cataloging public T cell receptors could identify signatures of past pathogen exposure. The study profiled the T cell repertoires of fewer than 850 subjects by immunosequencing and related them to cytomegalovirus serostatus. Besides the first cohort of around 670 subjects, a separate validation cohort made up of over a hundred different subjects was used. To predict cytomegalovirus infection status, the study combined high-throughput TCR immunosequencing, statistical association of individual TCRs with disease status, and machine learning. A later analysis re-examined previously published TCR beta repertoires from hundreds of donors and added high-resolution HLA genotyping to investigate patterns of TCR occurrence. The later analysis used no new phenotypic data to find candidate immune exposures, relying instead on TCR beta sequences and their occurrence across donors. An earlier analysis of around 580 of the donors used high-throughput TCR beta sequencing to judge whether each TCR beta V gene segment behaved as functional or pseudogenic. Donor age, sex, ethnicity and CMV serostatus were compiled together with the repertoire data. A later genetic analysis used genome-wide SNP genotypes for about three fifths of the 666 donors, treating that subset as a discovery cohort. All discovery cohort repertoires had been generated using a single sequencing platform. HLA typing included class I and class II loci at four-digit resolution. Typing coverage differed by locus: A, B, C, DRB1 and DQB1 were typed in roughly 629-630 donors, DQA1 in around 500, DPA1 in some 610, and DPB1 in around 490. Because of strong linkage in the cohort, roughly five DR-DQ haplotypes were treated as single units for association and clustering. Among some 400 genotyped donors of the cohort, an average of approximately 240,000 unique TCR beta nucleotide sequences was sequenced per donor, of which 15% to 20% were non-productive. What the study reported, not specific to this receptor: In a later analysis, HLA-associated TCR beta chains were found to be more clonally expanded and to have lower generation probabilities than equally common non-associated chains. Because counts were too low, approximately 18 rarely observed V segments, including chromosome 9 orphons, were excluded from the earlier analysis of about 500 of the donors. According to a later analysis, TCR association rates differed among HLA loci, with DRB1 alleles showing the most associated TCRs and HLA-C alleles showing the fewest. Correlated functional status among segregating V segments might be attributable to linkage disequilibrium, but an unknown experimental factor could not be ruled out. A group of highly shared sequence variants was considered likely to be a technical artifact of the sequencing pipeline. According to a later analysis, parvovirus B19, influenza, CMV and Epstein-Barr virus appeared linked to several top co-occurrence clusters. A later analysis associated 16,951 TCR beta sequences with specific HLA alleles at a false discovery rate of 0.05. Broadly in line with IMGT annotations, most TCR beta V segments showed up in productive rearrangements about 90% or about 30% of the time in an earlier analysis of around 550 of the donors. Because some donors lacked HLA typing at each locus, the association tests relied only on the typed subset. An association between a missense DCLRE1C variant and V-gene and J-gene trimming of TCR beta chains was found in a later genetic analysis and replicated in an independent cohort. According to the authors, the approach could potentially be generalized to other disease states and immunological phenotypes. Immune exposure information for the cohort was limited to CMV serostatus. In a later analysis, most CMV-associated TCR beta chains were found to appear HLA-restricted, with HLA associations seemingly driven largely by CMV exposure. Roughly uniform sequencing depth across donors was assumed in presence/absence analyses, although this assumption may not hold. The classifier was reported to diagnose cytomegalovirus status with high specificity and sensitivity in both the original cohort and the validation cohort. In the study, 150 to 200 TCR beta chains were listed as associated with cytomegalovirus. When HLA alleles, especially DR and DQ, strongly co-occurred, TCR associations were difficult to assign to individual alleles. Most TCR sequences were seen in very few donors, while some public TCRs were found in many individuals. Only TCR beta chains were sequenced in this cohort, and the absence of alpha or paired-chain data limited detectable features. Some IMGT-functional V segments, including TRBV6-2 and TRBV6-3, could not be told apart with the 87-base-pair reads, so those segments were excluded. In vitro tests confirmed that a few of the cytomegalovirus-associated TCR beta chains recognize cytomegalovirus antigens. Compared with the roughly 700-donor mean, donors in an Asian-associated ancestry cluster had fewer N-insertions in productive TCRs, according to a later genetic analysis. A further reported finding was that TCR beta sequences accurately predicted the HLA-A and HLA-B alleles for most subjects in the first cohort.

Libraries were constructed by the immunoSEQ multiplex PCR assay. The multiplex PCR relied on a mix of 60 forward primers for TCR Vbeta segments and 13 reverse primers for TCR Jbeta segments. The CDR3 region of rearranged TCR beta genes was amplified from genomic DNA by a multiplex PCR assay. Amplified TCR beta libraries were sequenced as 87-base-pair reads on the Illumina HiSeq System. Processing in the source paper ran as follows. Across the roughly 600 repertoires, a later analysis counted 60 million to 90 million unique TCR beta chains, 9 million to 14 million of which were shared by at least two donors. A nearest-neighbor algorithm error-corrected the raw reads and collapsed the reads into unique sequences, merging closely related sequences to remove PCR and sequencing errors. V, D and J gene segments were assigned by aligning CDR3 sequences to IMGT reference sequences. For a sequence to be retained, a match of at least six nucleotides was required to both a V gene segment and a J gene segment. A rearrangement was called productive if the CDR3 had no stop codons and remained in frame with V and J, and every other rearrangement was called non-productive. Following IMGT convention, CDR3 was defined as the stretch from the second conserved V-encoded cysteine to the conserved J-encoded phenylalanine. The earlier analysis of 587 of the donors excluded sequences that lacked an unambiguous match to a single V gene segment. An earlier analysis of 587 of the donors called V segments functional above 56.7% productive rearrangements and segregating when the between-donor standard deviation exceeded 5%. A statistical classification framework was built to diagnose cytomegalovirus status from the catalog of TCR beta chain sequences. V and J gene assignment, in a later analysis, came from comparing TCR nucleotide sequences with IMGT/GENE-DB human TR gene sequences. A later analysis assigned CDR3 sequences and most-parsimonious VDJ recombination scenarios with the TCRdist pipeline. A later analysis defined each TCR beta chain by its CDR3 amino acid sequence plus V-gene family, and excluded reads lacking a unique V-gene family. A later analysis removed 550 to 700 highly shared, low-generation-probability nucleotide sequences to deal with suspected cross-contamination and a sequencing artifact. In a later analysis, a clonal expansion index was calculated for each public chain from normalized within-repertoire ranks of inferred template counts. In a later analysis, generation probabilities were computed using a VDJ recombination model fitted to out-of-frame rearrangements, and the results were checked against IGoR. In a later analysis, hypergeometric tests were used to score TCR-TCR, TCR-HLA and TCR-CMV co-occurrence, with a repertoire-size bias correction applied to TCR pairs. A later analysis estimated false discovery rates by permuting HLA or CMV assignments 20 times. In a later analysis, co-occurring TCRs were grouped using DBSCAN, and TCRdist sequence similarity was added for clustering within HLA-allele-positive subsets. Co-occurrence clustering excluded repertoires with fewer than 30,000 or more than 120,000 public chains, plus five with anomalous nucleotide sharing. Imported from immuneACCESS, the table was reduced by TCRdb to in-frame sequences with V and J called. These copies leave out some clones; in studies compared against another copy, an unresolved V gene accounts for under half, and the cause of the remainder is not known. V, J and clone size were drawn from that table, and D and trimming were deduced from the DNA. A total of more than 140,000 clones appear in this sample, 75% to 80% of them only once. The ten largest account for about 0.66% of the sample.

In this sample, this clone turned up a few times. It lacks a known antigen. The sample holds no much larger clone one base away, and base qualities are not on file. In total, just over 650 healthy bone marrow donors made up the cohort. All cohort members were sampled while nominally healthy, although unrecorded immune exposures were likely present. The donor was CMV seronegative and was included in the group of around 320 seronegative cohort members. A peripheral blood sample was provided by each donor, and peripheral blood mononuclear cells were used for TCR beta sequencing. Genomic DNA extraction from the blood cell samples was performed with the Qiagen DNeasy Blood Extraction Kit. V trim: 8 bases; J trim: 5 bases; unmatched bases: 8. From its cysteine to its phenylalanine, the CDR3 spans 15 amino acids. Just CDR3 DNA is preserved here, 45 bases in frame from base 1. In the germline V gene, CDR1 corresponds to SNHLY and CDR2 to FYNNEI.

The source is a male donor in good health and CMV-seronegative. Sequencing was performed on PBMCs. In this chain, TRBV2 is recombined with TRBJ2-5; 13 bases in the junction line up with TRBD2. For the CDR3, the sequence is CASVRTSGSVETQYF. The DNA sequence follows: TGTGCCAGCGTAAGGACTAGCGGGAGTGTGGAGACCCAGTACTTC.